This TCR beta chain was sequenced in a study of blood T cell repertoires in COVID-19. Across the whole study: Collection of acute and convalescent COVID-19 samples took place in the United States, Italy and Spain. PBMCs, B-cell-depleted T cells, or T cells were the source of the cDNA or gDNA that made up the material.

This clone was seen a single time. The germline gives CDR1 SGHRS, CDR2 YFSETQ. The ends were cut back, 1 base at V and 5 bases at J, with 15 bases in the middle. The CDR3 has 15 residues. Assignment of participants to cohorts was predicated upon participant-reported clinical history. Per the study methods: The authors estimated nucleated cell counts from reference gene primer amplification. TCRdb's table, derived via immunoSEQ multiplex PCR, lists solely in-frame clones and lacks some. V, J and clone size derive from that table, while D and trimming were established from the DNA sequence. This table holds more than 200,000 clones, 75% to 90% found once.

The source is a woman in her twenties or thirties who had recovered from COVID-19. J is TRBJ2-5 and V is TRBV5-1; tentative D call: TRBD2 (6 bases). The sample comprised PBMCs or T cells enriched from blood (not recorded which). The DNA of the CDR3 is TGCGCCAGCAGCTTGTTTCTAGCGCAGCGGGAGACCCAGTACTTC. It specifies CASSLFLAQRETQYF.